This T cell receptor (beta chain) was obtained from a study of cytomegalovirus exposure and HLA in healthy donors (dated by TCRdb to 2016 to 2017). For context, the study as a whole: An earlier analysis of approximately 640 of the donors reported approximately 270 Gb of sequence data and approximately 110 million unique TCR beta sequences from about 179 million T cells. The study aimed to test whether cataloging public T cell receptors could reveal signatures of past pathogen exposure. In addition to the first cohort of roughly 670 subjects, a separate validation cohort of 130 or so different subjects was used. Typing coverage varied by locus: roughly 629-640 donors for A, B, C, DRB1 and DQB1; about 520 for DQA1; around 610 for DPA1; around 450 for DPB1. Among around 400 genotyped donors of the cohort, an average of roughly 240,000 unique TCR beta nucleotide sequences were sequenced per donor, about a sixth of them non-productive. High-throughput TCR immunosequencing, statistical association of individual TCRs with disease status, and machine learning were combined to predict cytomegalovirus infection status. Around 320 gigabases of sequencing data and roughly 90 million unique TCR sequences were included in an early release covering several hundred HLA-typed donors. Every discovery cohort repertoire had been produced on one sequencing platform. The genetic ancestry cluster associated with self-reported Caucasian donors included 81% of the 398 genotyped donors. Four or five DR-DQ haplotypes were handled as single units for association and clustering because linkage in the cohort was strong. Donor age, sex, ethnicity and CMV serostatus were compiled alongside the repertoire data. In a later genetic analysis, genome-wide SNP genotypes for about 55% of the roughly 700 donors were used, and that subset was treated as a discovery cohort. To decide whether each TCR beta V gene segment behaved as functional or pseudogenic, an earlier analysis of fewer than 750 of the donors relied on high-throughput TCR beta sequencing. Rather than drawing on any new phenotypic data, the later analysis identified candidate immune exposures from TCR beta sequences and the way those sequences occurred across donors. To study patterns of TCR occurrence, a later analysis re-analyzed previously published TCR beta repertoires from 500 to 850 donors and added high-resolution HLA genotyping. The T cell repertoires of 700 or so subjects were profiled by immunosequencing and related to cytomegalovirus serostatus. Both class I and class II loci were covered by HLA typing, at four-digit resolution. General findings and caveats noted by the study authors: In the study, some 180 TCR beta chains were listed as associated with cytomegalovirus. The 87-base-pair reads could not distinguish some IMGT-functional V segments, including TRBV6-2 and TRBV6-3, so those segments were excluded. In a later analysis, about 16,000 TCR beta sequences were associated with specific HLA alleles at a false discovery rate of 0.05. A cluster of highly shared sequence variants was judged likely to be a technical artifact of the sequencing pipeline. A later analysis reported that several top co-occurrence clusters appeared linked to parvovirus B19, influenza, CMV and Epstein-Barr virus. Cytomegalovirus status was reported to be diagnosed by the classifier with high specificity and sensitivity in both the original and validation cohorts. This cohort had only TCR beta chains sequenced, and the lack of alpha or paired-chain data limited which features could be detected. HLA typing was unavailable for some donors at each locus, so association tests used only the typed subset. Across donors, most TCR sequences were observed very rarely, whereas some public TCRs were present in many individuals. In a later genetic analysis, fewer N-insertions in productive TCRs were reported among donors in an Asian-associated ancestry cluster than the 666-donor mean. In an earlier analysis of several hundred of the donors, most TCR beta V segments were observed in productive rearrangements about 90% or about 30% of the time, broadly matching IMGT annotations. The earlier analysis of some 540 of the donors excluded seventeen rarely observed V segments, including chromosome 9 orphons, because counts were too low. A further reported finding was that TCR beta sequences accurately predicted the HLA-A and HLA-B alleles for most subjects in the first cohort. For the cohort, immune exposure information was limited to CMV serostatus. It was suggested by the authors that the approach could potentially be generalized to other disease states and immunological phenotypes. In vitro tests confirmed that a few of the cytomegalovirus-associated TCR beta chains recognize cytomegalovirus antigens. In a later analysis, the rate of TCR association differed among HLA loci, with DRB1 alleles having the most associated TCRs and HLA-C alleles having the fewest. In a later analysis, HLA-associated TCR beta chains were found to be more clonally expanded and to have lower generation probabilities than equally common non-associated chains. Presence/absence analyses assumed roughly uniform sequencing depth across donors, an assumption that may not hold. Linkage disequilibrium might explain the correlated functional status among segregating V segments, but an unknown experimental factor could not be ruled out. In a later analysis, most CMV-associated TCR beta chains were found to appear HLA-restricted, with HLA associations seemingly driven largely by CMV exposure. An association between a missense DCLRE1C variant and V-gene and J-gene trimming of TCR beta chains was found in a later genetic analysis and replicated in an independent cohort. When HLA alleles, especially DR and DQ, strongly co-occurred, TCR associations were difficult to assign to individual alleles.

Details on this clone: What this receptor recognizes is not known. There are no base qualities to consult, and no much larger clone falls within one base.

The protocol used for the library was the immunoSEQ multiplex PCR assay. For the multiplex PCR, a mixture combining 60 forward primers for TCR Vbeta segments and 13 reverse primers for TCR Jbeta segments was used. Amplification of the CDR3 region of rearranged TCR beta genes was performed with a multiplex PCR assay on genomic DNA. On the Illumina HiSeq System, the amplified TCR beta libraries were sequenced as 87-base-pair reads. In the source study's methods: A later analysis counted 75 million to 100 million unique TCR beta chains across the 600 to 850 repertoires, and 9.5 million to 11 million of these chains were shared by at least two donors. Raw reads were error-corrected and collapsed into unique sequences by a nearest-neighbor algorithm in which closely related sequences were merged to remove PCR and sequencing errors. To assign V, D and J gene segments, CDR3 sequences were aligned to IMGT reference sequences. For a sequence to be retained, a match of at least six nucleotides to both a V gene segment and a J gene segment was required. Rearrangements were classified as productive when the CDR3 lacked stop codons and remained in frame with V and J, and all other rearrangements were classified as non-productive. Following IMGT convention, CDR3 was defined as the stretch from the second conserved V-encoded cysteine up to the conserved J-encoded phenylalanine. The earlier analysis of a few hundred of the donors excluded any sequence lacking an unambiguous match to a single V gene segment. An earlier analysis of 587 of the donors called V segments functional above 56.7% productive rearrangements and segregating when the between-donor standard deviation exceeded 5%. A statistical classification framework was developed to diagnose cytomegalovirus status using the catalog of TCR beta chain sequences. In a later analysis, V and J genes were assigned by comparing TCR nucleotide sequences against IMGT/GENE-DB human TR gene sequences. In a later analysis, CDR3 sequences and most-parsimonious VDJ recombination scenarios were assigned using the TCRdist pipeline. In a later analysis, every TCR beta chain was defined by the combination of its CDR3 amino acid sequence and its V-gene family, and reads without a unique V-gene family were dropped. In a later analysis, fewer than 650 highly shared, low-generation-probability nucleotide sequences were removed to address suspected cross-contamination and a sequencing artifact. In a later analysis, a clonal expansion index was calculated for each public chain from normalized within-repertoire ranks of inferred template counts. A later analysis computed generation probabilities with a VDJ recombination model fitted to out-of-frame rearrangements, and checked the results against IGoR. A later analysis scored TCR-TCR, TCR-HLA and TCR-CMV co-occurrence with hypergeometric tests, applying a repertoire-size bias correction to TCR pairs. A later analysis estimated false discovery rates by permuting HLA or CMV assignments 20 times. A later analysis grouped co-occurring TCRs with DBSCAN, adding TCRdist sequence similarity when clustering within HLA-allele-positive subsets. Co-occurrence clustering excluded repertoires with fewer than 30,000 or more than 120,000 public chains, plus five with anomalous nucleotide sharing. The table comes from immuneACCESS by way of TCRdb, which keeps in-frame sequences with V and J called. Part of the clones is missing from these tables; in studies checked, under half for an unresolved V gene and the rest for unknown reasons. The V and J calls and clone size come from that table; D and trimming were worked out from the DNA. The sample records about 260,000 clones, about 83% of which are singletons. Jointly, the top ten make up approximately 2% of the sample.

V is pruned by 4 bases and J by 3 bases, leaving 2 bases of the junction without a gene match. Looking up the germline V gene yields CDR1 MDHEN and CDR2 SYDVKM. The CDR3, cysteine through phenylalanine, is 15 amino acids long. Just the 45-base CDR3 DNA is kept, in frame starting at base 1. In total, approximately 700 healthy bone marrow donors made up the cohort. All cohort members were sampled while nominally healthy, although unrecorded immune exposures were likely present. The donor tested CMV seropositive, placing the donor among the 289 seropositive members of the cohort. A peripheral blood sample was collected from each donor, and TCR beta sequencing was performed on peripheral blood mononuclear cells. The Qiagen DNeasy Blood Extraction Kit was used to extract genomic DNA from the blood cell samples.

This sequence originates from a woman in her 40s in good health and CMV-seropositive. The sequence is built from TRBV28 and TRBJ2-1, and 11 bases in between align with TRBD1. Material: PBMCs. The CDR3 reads CASSWGQGGYNEQFF. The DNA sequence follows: TGTGCCAGCAGTTGGGGACAGGGGGGCTACAATGAGCAGTTCTTC.